These T cell receptor beta chains were read from a single sample in a study of blood T cell repertoires in COVID-19. Assay used: immunoSEQ multiplex PCR; TCRdb lists only in-frame clones, some missing. The profile shows 150,000 to 200,000 clones, around 81% of them singletons. The sequencing sample was made of peripheral blood. These TCRs come from a woman older than 75 with COVID-19, enrolled during active disease. Each CDR3 is given with its conserved first and last residue. Each record gives: V gene, J gene, D gene, clone size, CDR3 DNA, CDR3 protein. D genes are given only for firm matches. Rows give clone size only sometimes, using once, few, many, or a class for an expanded clone.

TRBV6-2/TRBV6-3,TRBJ2-1,-,few,TGTGCCAGCAGTTTCTACATGGGGGGTCGGTCCTACAATGAGCAGTTCTTC,CASSFYMGGRSYNEQFF
TRBV21-1,TRBJ1-4,-,-,TGTGCCAGCAGCAAGAGGACAGGGAAAGAAAAACTGTTTTTT,CASSKRTGKEKLFF
TRBV7-2,TRBJ2-1,-,-,TGTGCCAGCAGCTTGTCGGGGGTGTACAATGAGCAGTTCTTC,CASSLSGVYNEQFF
TRBV28,TRBJ1-5,-,few,TGTGCCAGCAGCCCCAGGGGTTTCAGTAGCAATCAGCCCCAGCATTTT,CASSPRGFSSNQPQHF
TRBV2,TRBJ2-7,TRBD1,-,TGTGCCAGCAGTGAATGGGGGACAGGGACGCTACACGAGCAGTACTTC,CASSEWGTGTLHEQYF
TRBV7-9,TRBJ2-5,-,once,TGTGCCAGCAGCTTTTCGTCAGAGACCCAGTACTTC,CASSFSSETQYF
TRBV3-1/TRBV3-2,TRBJ1-1,TRBD1,-,TGTGCCAGCAGTACCGGCCAGGGGGACACTGAAGCTTTCTTT,CASSTGQGDTEAFF
TRBV27,TRBJ1-2,TRBD1,-,TGTGCCAGCAGTTCAGGGGGCCATGGCTACACCTTC,CASSSGGHGYTF
TRBV7-2,TRBJ2-3,TRBD2,-,TGTGCCAGCAGCCAGGGACTAGGCAGGGCAGGTACGCAGTATTTT,CASSQGLGRAGTQYF
TRBV28,TRBJ2-5,TRBD1,-,TGTGCCAGCAGTCCCGGGACAGGGTTTAGTCAAGAGACCCAGTACTTC,CASSPGTGFSQETQYF